Shown below are 13 T cell receptor beta chains from a single sample sequenced in a study of T cell changes during pregnancy in multiple sclerosis. Data came from immunoSEQ multiplex PCR; TCRdb stores just in-frame clones and leaves some out. The sample holds tens of thousands of clones; more than 85% are singletons and the top ten take about 0.85%. Sequenced material: peripheral blood, taken before pregnancy. Receptor source: a female donor with multiple sclerosis, enrolled in a pregnancy study.

This sequence joins TRBV6-5 and TRBJ2-3; D uncertain. The germline gives CDR1 MNHEY, CDR2 SVGAGI. V gave up 5 bases and J gave up 3 bases, with 9 bases separating them. There are 13 residues in the CDR3. The CDR3 here is CASSISATDTQYF. The CDR3 coding sequence is TGTGCCAGCAGTATAAGCGCGACAGATACGCAGTATTTT.

The genes are TRBV19 and TRBJ2-5, with D possibly being TRBD1 (6 bases). V was cut by 6 bases and J by 2 bases, with 10 bases left in between. There are 13 residues in the CDR3. The V gene's germline CDR1 is LNHDA and CDR2 SQIVND (reference sequence). CDR3 protein: CASRPTGQETQYF. The DNA of the CDR3 is TGTGCCAGTAGACCCACAGGGCAAGAGACCCAGTACTTC.

This chain links TRBV29-1 with TRBJ2-2, with 9 bases matching TRBD2. V was clipped by 7 bases and J by 4 bases; unmatched bases: 13. Germline V CDR1 and CDR2: SQVTM, ANQGSEA. The CDR3 consists of 16 residues. The CDR3 region has the DNA TGCAGCGGGACCTTTGCGGGGGGGCTTGGCACCGGGGAGCTGTTTTTT. Amino acid sequence: CSGTFAGGLGTGELFF.

In its sample, this clone was seen once. The chain joins TRBV5-8 to TRBJ1-4, with D possibly being TRBD1 (6 bases). The CDR3 sequence is 16 residues long. Trimming cost V 3 bases and J 4 bases, with 16 bases left between them. Looked up from germline, CDR1 is SGHTS and CDR2 is YDEGEE. The CDR3 nucleotides read TGTGCCAGCAGCTATGGACAGTCCGGCCTTAATGAAAAACTGTTTTTT. Translation gives CASSYGQSGLNEKLFF.

The chain links TRBV10-3 to TRBJ2-3, with D tentatively TRBD2 (6 bases). The ends were cut back, 0 bases at V and 0 bases at J, with 7 bases in the middle. Germline values: CDR1 ENHRY, CDR2 SYGVKD. This CDR3 has 15 amino acids. The CDR3 protein is CAISESGTSTDTQYF. The CDR3 DNA sequence: TGTGCCATCAGTGAGTCGGGGACTAGCACAGATACGCAGTATTTT.

The chain couples TRBV10-3 to TRBJ1-1, with a tentative D call TRBD1 (6 bases). CDR1 and CDR2 from the germline V gene are ENHRY and SYGVKD. CDR3 length: 15 amino acids. V was clipped by 0 bases and J by 7 bases, with 15 bases between them. CDR3 in amino acids: CAISESAGAGSEAFF. CDR3 DNA sequence: TGTGCCATCAGTGAGTCCGCGGGGGCGGGGAGTGAAGCTTTCTTT.

The V call is TRBV7-9, the J call TRBJ1-5; D is unclear. The germline V gene has CDR1 SEHNR and CDR2 FQNEAQ (reference sequence). The V and J ends lost 3 bases and 3 bases respectively, with 9 bases between them. This CDR3 is built from 14 residues. CDR3 loop: CASSFGAINQPQHF. The CDR3 DNA reads as TGTGCCAGCAGCTTCGGAGCGATCAATCAGCCCCAGCATTTT. Full variable domain (rest looked up from reference TRBV7-9 and TRBJ1-5): DTGVSQNPRHKITKRGQNVTFRCDPISEHNRLYWYRQTLGQGPEFLTYFQNEAQLEKSRLLSDRFSAERPKGSFSTLEIQRTEQGDSAMYLCASSFGAINQPQHFGDGTRLSIL.

The rearrangement joins TRBV5-6 to TRBJ2-5; D unresolved. Per germline, CDR1 SGHDT and CDR2 YYEEEE. Trimming removed 3 bases from V and 7 bases from J, with 16 bases in between. The CDR3 covers 14 residues. The CDR3 coding sequence is TGTGCCAGCAGCTCCCCAAAGACCTCGGGGACCCAGTACTTC. It yields the protein CASSSPKTSGTQYF.

This chain links TRBV13 with TRBJ1-1, with D perhaps TRBD1 (5 bases). The CDR3 has 15 residues. V was shortened by 5 bases and J by 1 base, with 14 bases between the two germline ends. Germline CDR1 PRHDT, CDR2 FYEKMQ (reference sequence). CDR3 nucleotides: TGTGCCAGCAGCGTACCAGGGATCTCGAACACTGAAGCTTTCTTT. The encoded protein is CASSVPGISNTEAFF.

This clone was observed a single time. The V and J genes are TRBV7-6 and TRBJ2-3, with D possibly TRBD1 on 6 matching bases. In germline, CDR1 is SGHVS, CDR2 FNYEAQ. Trimming removed 5 bases from V and 2 bases from J, with 29 bases in between. The CDR3 sequence is 20 residues long. The CDR3 sequence is CASSLGQGQGHARYTDTQYF. Written as DNA, the CDR3 is TGTGCCAGCAGCCTGGGGCAGGGGCAAGGTCACGCAAGATACACAGATACGCAGTATTTT.

The rearrangement uses TRBV9 and TRBJ1-3, with TRBD1 matching 8 bases. Germline assignment: CDR1 SGDLS and CDR2 YYNGEE. The CDR3 runs 16 residues. V gave up 0 bases and J gave up 1 base; unmatched junction bases: 3. CDR3 in DNA: TGTGCCAGCAGCGTAGAGAGGACAGGGTCTGGAAACACCATATATTTT. Protein product: CASSVERTGSGNTIYF.

This chain joins TRBV29-1 and TRBJ1-4; 7 bases agree with TRBD1. The CDR3 consists of 12 residues. Unmatched junction bases numbered 5, after V lost 6 bases and J lost 7 bases. Per the germline V gene, CDR1 is SQVTM and CDR2 is ANQGSEA. The CDR3 sequence is CSVTGPGEKLFF. The CDR3 coding sequence is TGCAGCGTGACAGGGCCGGGTGAAAAACTGTTTTTT.

The chain carries TRBV15 and TRBJ1-2; 7 bases align to TRBD1. The CDR3 length is 15 residues. Germline CDR1 is LNHNV and CDR2 is YYDKDF (reference sequence). V shed 2 bases, J shed 2 bases, and the junction held 5 bases outside the gene matches. CDR3 sequence (DNA): TGTGCCACCAGCAGATCTCCGACAGGGAACTATGGCTACACCTTC. Encoded protein: CATSRSPTGNYGYTF.